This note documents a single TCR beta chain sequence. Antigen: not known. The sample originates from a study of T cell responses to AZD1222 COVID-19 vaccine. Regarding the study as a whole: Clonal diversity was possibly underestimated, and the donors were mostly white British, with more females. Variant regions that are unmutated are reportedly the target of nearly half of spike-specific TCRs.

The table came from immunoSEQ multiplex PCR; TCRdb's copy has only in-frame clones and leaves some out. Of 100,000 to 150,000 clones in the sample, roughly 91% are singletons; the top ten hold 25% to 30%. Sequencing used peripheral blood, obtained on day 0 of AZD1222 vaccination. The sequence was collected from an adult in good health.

The CDR3 reads CASSESKSTDTQYF. In nucleotides, the CDR3 is TGCGCCAGCAGTGAGTCAAAAAGCACAGATACGCAGTATTTT. The chain has TRBV10-2 and TRBJ2-3; D gene unclear. Per the germline V gene, CDR1 is WSHSY and CDR2 is SAAADI. The CDR3 contains 14 residues. Trimming took 0 bases from V and 0 from J, leaving 4 bases between them.